Below, 21 T cell receptor beta chains from the same sample are listed, as sequenced in a study of STAT5B mutations in CD4+ large granular lymphocyte leukemia. Generated by immunoSEQ multiplex PCR, the TCRdb table keeps only in-frame clones and is missing some. This sample has over 35,000 clones, with roughly 85% found just once. Sequenced input: CD4+ T cells from blood buffy coats. The source of these receptors is a human donor in good health.

The chain couples TRBV5-1 to TRBJ2-7, with TRBD1 matching 8 bases. J was trimmed by 0 bases and V by 4 bases; bases with no gene match: 6. The CDR3 spans 15 residues. Germline CDR1 is SGHRS and CDR2 is YFSETQ. CDR3 region: CASSSGTGVSYEQYF. The CDR3 DNA reads TGCGCCAGCAGCAGTGGGACAGGCGTCTCCTACGAGCAGTACTTC.

The chain carries TRBV18 and TRBJ2-5, with 9 bases aligning to TRBD1. CDR1 and CDR2 from the germline V gene are KGHSH and LQKENI. The CDR3 is 15 residues long. With V trimmed by 2 bases and J by 5 bases, 6 bases remained unmatched. CDR3 in DNA: TGTGCCAGCTCACCAAGACAGGGGGGCGGCGAGACCCAGTACTTC. Protein: CASSPRQGGGETQYF.

This chain joins TRBV7-9 and TRBJ2-7; D may be TRBD1 or TRBD2 (6 bases each). The CDR3 runs 14 residues. Germline V lookup: CDR1 SEHNR, CDR2 FQNEAQ (reference sequence). Trimming took 5 bases from V and 6 from J, leaving 17 bases between them. In DNA, the CDR3 is TGTGCCAGCAGCCCCGGGGGCAGAGTTCCCGAGCAGTACTTC. The encoded protein is CASSPGGRVPEQYF.

This clone was counted once. This sequence joins TRBV7-2 and TRBJ2-1; tentatively, D is TRBD2 (6 bases). The CDR3 is 17 residues long. Trimming removed 1 base at V and 0 bases at J, with 13 bases between. The V gene's germline CDR1 is SGHTA and CDR2 FQGNSA. CDR3 sequence: CASSLVGGGNSYNEQFF. CDR3 DNA sequence: TGTGCCAGCAGCTTAGTAGGTGGCGGGAACTCCTACAATGAGCAGTTCTTC. The variable domain in full, with the rest retrieved from reference TRBV7-2 and TRBJ2-1, is GAGVSQSPSNKVTEKGKDVELRCDPISGHTALYWYRQSLGQGLEFLIYFQGNSAPDKSGLPSDRFSAERTGGSVSTLTIQRTQQEDSAVYLCASSLVGGGNSYNEQFFGPGTRLTVL.

The gene calls are TRBV9 and TRBJ2-7; possibly TRBD2 for D (6 bases). Trimming took 3 bases from V and 3 from J, leaving 13 bases between them. The CDR3 loop spans 14 amino acids. In germline, CDR1 is SGDLS, CDR2 YYNGEE. CDR3 nucleotides: TGTGCCAGCAGCGCCGGCCTCGGGAGCTACGAGCAGTACTTC. Translation gives CASSAGLGSYEQYF. The full variable domain, with the rest looked up from reference TRBV9 and TRBJ2-7, is DSGVTQTPKHLITATGQRVTLRCSPRSGDLSVYWYQQSLDQGLQFLIQYYNGEERAKGNILERFSAQQFPDLHSELNLSSLELGDSALYFCASSAGLGSYEQYFGPGTRLTVT.

V usage is TRBV18 and J usage is TRBJ1-3; no reliable D call. CDR3 length: 16 residues. Germline V gene sequence: CDR1 KGHSH, CDR2 LQKENI. Trimming removed 2 bases from V and 0 bases from J, with 11 bases in between. The CDR3 sequence: CASSPEPLSSGNTIYF. CDR3 coding DNA: TGTGCCAGCTCACCAGAGCCCTTAAGCTCTGGAAACACCATATATTTT.

This chain links TRBV5-1 with TRBJ1-2; D not certain. Germline V CDR1 and CDR2: SGHRS, YFSETQ. Trimming left V 4 bases short and J 4 bases short, with 14 bases between. The length of the CDR3 is 14 residues. CDR3 residues: CASSTAPDGYGYTF. Written as DNA, the CDR3 is TGCGCCAGCAGCACCGCCCCAGATGGCTATGGCTACACCTTC.

V usage is TRBV28 and J usage is TRBJ2-2; a weak D match, TRBD1 (6 bases). Deletions cut 6 bases from V and 2 bases from J, with 10 bases between. The germline CDR1 and CDR2 sequences are MDHEN and SYDVKM. CDR3 length equals 14 residues. CDR3 coding DNA: TGTGCCAGCAGGCGACAGGTTAACACCGGGGAGCTGTTTTTT. Translated: CASRRQVNTGELFF.

This clone appeared once. J is TRBJ2-5 and V is TRBV7-2; 8 bases line up with TRBD2. With 0 bases clipped from V and 14 bases from J, the junction kept 8 bases outside the gene matches. The CDR3 consists of 13 residues. CDR1 is SGHTA and CDR2 is FQGNSA in the germline V gene. In nucleotides, the CDR3 is TGTGCCAGCAGCTTAGCCGGCGGGGGGACTCTCTACTTC. Translated, it gives CASSLAGGGTLYF. The whole variable domain, remainder taken from reference TRBV7-2 and TRBJ2-5, is GAGVSQSPSNKVTEKGKDVELRCDPISGHTALYWYRQSLGQGLEFLIYFQGNSAPDKSGLPSDRFSAERTGGSVSTLTIQRTQQEDSAVYLCASSLAGGGTLYFGPGTRLLVL.

The chain has TRBV5-1 and TRBJ1-2; TRBD1 aligns across 11 bases. From germline, CDR1 is SGHRS and CDR2 YFSETQ. This CDR3 is 14 amino acids long. V dropped 4 bases and J dropped 6; count of bases not matched to a gene: 5. CDR3 coding DNA: TGCGCCAGCAGCGCCGGGACAGGGGGGGATGGCTACACCTTC. This encodes CASSAGTGGDGYTF.

CDR3 bases: TGTGCCATCAGTGATGGAGCGGGAGGTTCCGAGACCCAGTACTTC. This gives the protein CAISDGAGGSETQYF. The rearrangement uses TRBV10-3 and TRBJ2-5; 9 nucleotides match TRBD2. CDR1 is ENHRY and CDR2 is SYGVKD in the germline V gene. The length of the CDR3 is 15 residues. V lost 3 bases, J lost 5 bases, and 7 bases stayed unmatched.

The chain combines TRBV5-1 with TRBJ1-1, with 7 bases matching TRBD1. Germline assignment: CDR1 SGHRS and CDR2 YFSETQ. V gave up 4 bases and J gave up 5 bases; unmatched junction bases: 14. This CDR3 region has 16 residues. The CDR3 loop is CASSVGQTLSETEAFF. CDR3 nucleotides: TGCGCCAGCAGCGTGGGACAGACCCTATCTGAGACTGAAGCTTTCTTT.

The gene calls are TRBV27 and TRBJ1-2; weak D call: TRBD1 (6 bases). CDR3 length: 14 residues. V lost 3 bases, J lost 5 bases, and 13 bases lay in between. Germline V gene data show CDR1 as MNHEY and CDR2 as SMNVEV (reference sequence). CDR3 in DNA: TGTGCCAGCAGTTTTACTGAAACAGGGTATGGCTACACCTTC. It encodes CASSFTETGYGYTF.

The chain joins TRBV6-6 to TRBJ2-7; TRBD1 matches at 7 bases. The CDR3 is 15 residues long. CDR1 and CDR2 from the germline V gene are MNHNY and SVGAGI (reference sequence). After removal of 10 bases from V and 0 bases from J, the junction contained 12 bases not matched to a gene. The CDR3 sequence is CAIGREGAYSYEQYF. DNA of the CDR3: TGTGCCATAGGTCGAGAGGGGGCTTACTCCTACGAGCAGTACTTC.

This sequence joins TRBV7-2 and TRBJ2-5; a possible D gene is TRBD2 (7 bases). V lost 6 bases, J lost 4 bases, and 18 bases lay in between. CDR3 length: 15 amino acids. Germline CDR1 is SGHTA and CDR2 is FQGNSA. The CDR3 loop is CASSSLGGGGETQYF. As DNA, the CDR3 is TGTGCCAGCAGTTCCTTGGGGGGCGGGGGAGAGACCCAGTACTTC.

The chain is built from TRBV7-9 and TRBJ1-5; no clear D gene. The germline gives CDR1 SEHNR, CDR2 FQNEAQ (reference sequence). The CDR3 loop spans 14 amino acids. V shed 4 bases and J shed 2 bases, with 9 bases lying between them. The CDR3 coding sequence is TGTGCCAGCAGCTCCATAGACGGCAATCAGCCCCAGCATTTT. It encodes CASSSIDGNQPQHF. The full variable domain, rest sourced from reference TRBV7-9 and TRBJ1-5, is DTGVSQNPRHKITKRGQNVTFRCDPISEHNRLYWYRQTLGQGPEFLTYFQNEAQLEKSRLLSDRFSAERPKGSFSTLEIQRTEQGDSAMYLCASSSIDGNQPQHFGDGTRLSIL.

The V and J genes are TRBV18 and TRBJ1-5, with 7 positions matching TRBD1. Germline trimming cut 6 bases from V and 2 bases from J; bases unmatched to any gene: 13. This CDR3 has 17 residues. CDR1 is KGHSH, CDR2 LQKENI, per germline. In DNA form, the CDR3 reads TGTGCCAGCTCCTCAGGGGGTGGGGGCACAGGCAATCAGCCCCAGCATTTT. Residues: CASSSGGGGTGNQPQHF.

The chain has TRBV5-3 and TRBJ1-1; D ambiguous. TRBV5-3 is designated an ORF whose function remains uncertain. V was shortened by 6 bases and J by 2 bases, with 14 bases between the two germline ends. The CDR3 has 14 amino acids. CDR3 protein: CARNFRRDNTEAFF. DNA of the CDR3: TGTGCCAGAAATTTTCGAAGGGATAACACTGAAGCTTTCTTT.

This chain uses TRBV5-1 with TRBJ1-2; TRBD1 agrees at 7 bases. The length of the CDR3 is 15 residues. The V segment lost 3 bases and the J segment 1 base; nucleotides outside the gene matches: 6. Germline V lookup: CDR1 SGHRS, CDR2 YFSETQ. CDR3 DNA: TGCGCCAGCAGCTCCGGACAGGTTGTTAACTATGGCTACACCTTC. It codes for CASSSGQVVNYGYTF.

V is TRBV27 and J is TRBJ2-1; 13 nucleotides align to TRBD2. This CDR3 comprises 16 residues. The V segment lost 8 bases and the J segment 3 bases; nucleotides outside the gene matches: 7. Germline V lookup: CDR1 MNHEY, CDR2 SMNVEV (reference sequence). CDR3 amino acids: CASGRLAGGDYNEQFF. DNA for the CDR3: TGTGCCAGCGGCCGACTAGCGGGAGGAGACTACAATGAGCAGTTCTTC.

The genes are TRBV7-2 and TRBJ2-7; D unclear. V was shortened by 7 bases and J by 4 bases, with 11 bases between the two germline ends. Germline CDR1 reads SGHTA; CDR2 reads FQGNSA. The CDR3 extends over 12 amino acids. DNA of the CDR3: TGTGCCAGCACCTCAAGCCGATACGAGCAGTACTTC. It translates to CASTSSRYEQYF.